A selection of T cell receptor beta chains follows, all from one sample in a study of T cell responses to AZD1222 COVID-19 vaccine. Measured with immunoSEQ multiplex PCR; TCRdb has only the in-frame clones, and not every one. The sample has some 140,000 clones; about nine tenths are singletons. The sequences come from peripheral blood, collected 28 days after the second AZD1222 dose. The receptor source for this set is an adult who received the AZD1222 COVID-19 vaccine. Both conserved end residues are part of each CDR3. D genes are given only for firm matches. Clone size is stated in some rows and not others, as once, few, many or a class when expanded.

CDR3 DNA | CDR3 protein | clone size | J gene | D gene | V gene
TGTGCCTGGAGTCCCTCCCCATACGAGCAGTACTTC | CAWSPSPYEQYF | once | TRBJ2-7 | - | TRBV30
TGTGCCAGCAGGTGGGACAGGGGAGGGTCACCCCTCCACTTT | CASRWDRGGSPLHF | - | TRBJ1-6 | TRBD1 | TRBV5-5
TGTGCCAGCAGTTACGGGTCCAGGGGAAGGCCTTTCGGGACCCTCCACTTT | CASSYGSRGRPFGTLHF | - | TRBJ1-6 | - | TRBV6-2/TRBV6-3
TGCGCCAGCAGCCCCCGGGCTGGGGCCAACGTCCTGACTTTC | CASSPRAGANVLTF | - | TRBJ2-6 | - | TRBV5-1
TGTGCCAGCAGCACTCGACGACTAGCGGGAGGATTCAATGAGCAGTTCTTC | CASSTRRLAGGFNEQFF | once | TRBJ2-1 | TRBD2 | TRBV11-2
TGTGCCAGCAGCCAAGATGGGGGAAATAGCAATCAGCCCCAGCATTTT | CASSQDGGNSNQPQHF | - | TRBJ1-5 | - | TRBV3-1/TRBV3-2
TGTGCCAGCAGTTTAATTGTGAACACTGAAGCTTTCTTT | CASSLIVNTEAFF | - | TRBJ1-1 | - | TRBV12-3/TRBV12-4
TGTGCCAGCAGAAGGGGGCAGGTACAGCCCCAGCATTTT | CASRRGQVQPQHF | few | TRBJ1-5 | TRBD1 | TRBV12-3/TRBV12-4
TGTGCCTGGAGTCCCCGATCCGGGACAGGGTCGGCTTTCTTT | CAWSPRSGTGSAFF | - | TRBJ1-1 | TRBD1 | TRBV30
TGTGCCTGGAGTCCGGGGGACACTGAAGCTTTCTTT | CAWSPGDTEAFF | - | TRBJ1-1 | - | TRBV30
TGTGCCAGCTCACCGGGGACAGGAGACTCTGGAAACACCATATATTTT | CASSPGTGDSGNTIYF | - | TRBJ1-3 | TRBD1 | TRBV18
TGTGCCAGCAGCTCGCAACAGGGTGCTGGAAACACCATATATTTT | CASSSQQGAGNTIYF | - | TRBJ1-3 | - | TRBV7-9
TGTGCCAGCAGCCCCTTCGACAGGCTTTACACTGAAGCTTTCTTT | CASSPFDRLYTEAFF | - | TRBJ1-1 | - | TRBV7-9
TGCGCCAGCAGCTTGTCAGCAGGGGCCTATAATTCACCCCTCCACTTT | CASSLSAGAYNSPLHF | - | TRBJ1-6 | - | TRBV5-1
TGTGCCAGCAGACAGGATAGAATGAACACTGAAGCTTTCTTT | CASRQDRMNTEAFF | - | TRBJ1-1 | - | TRBV6-5
TGTGCCAGTAGCCGCAGGGTAGGAGAGACCCAGTACTTC | CASSRRVGETQYF | - | TRBJ2-5 | - | TRBV19
TGTGCCAGCAGTGACCAGCGAAGCACAGATACGCAGTATTTT | CASSDQRSTDTQYF | few | TRBJ2-3 | - | TRBV6-1
TGTGCCAGCAGCTTAGAAGGGGCGGCAAACACCATATATTTT | CASSLEGAANTIYF | - | TRBJ1-3 | - | TRBV7-2
TGCGCCAGCAGCGATCCCGGGACAGACTATGGCTACACCTTC | CASSDPGTDYGYTF | - | TRBJ1-2 | TRBD1 | TRBV5-1
TGTGCCAGCTCAGCCAGGACACCCCAGGCCTATGGCTACACCTTC | CASSARTPQAYGYTF | - | TRBJ1-2 | - | TRBV18
TGTGCCAGCGGCCTACAGGCTGGTACGCAGTATTTT | CASGLQAGTQYF | - | TRBJ2-3 | - | TRBV19
TGTGCCAGCAGTTTTGGGTCCAACTATGGCTACACCTTC | CASSFGSNYGYTF | - | TRBJ1-2 | - | TRBV12-3/TRBV12-4
TGTGCCAGCAGCGAATGGAGCCAAGAGACCCAGTACTTC | CASSEWSQETQYF | - | TRBJ2-5 | - | TRBV14
TGTGCCAGCAGCCAAGAGGGGGGGCCGGATACGCAGTATTTT | CASSQEGGPDTQYF | - | TRBJ2-3 | - | TRBV3-1/TRBV3-2
TGTGCCAGCAGGGATACAGGGAGCTACGAGCAGTACTTC | CASRDTGSYEQYF | - | TRBJ2-7 | - | TRBV12-3/TRBV12-4
TGTGCCAGCAGTGGTGAGCCTTTGGGCAGGCAATATGGCTACACCTTC | CASSGEPLGRQYGYTF | - | TRBJ1-2 | - | TRBV6-1
TGTGCCAGCAGCTTAGGTCTTGGGACGGTCCAAGAGACCCAGTACTTC | CASSLGLGTVQETQYF | - | TRBJ2-5 | - | TRBV11-3
TGTGCCAGCAGCCAGATAGGCAGCAACACTGAAGCTTTCTTT | CASSQIGSNTEAFF | once | TRBJ1-1 | - | TRBV9
TGTGCCAGCAGCTTAGGAGTAGCGGGGGTCAATGAGCAGTTCTTC | CASSLGVAGVNEQFF | - | TRBJ2-1 | TRBD2 | TRBV11-2
TGTGCCAGCTCACCACCGAGTACCCCGGACACTGAAGCTTTCTTT | CASSPPSTPDTEAFF | - | TRBJ1-1 | - | TRBV18
TGTGCCAGCAGCCTACTTGTCGGGCAGGGGTGGTACAATGAGCAGTTCTTC | CASSLLVGQGWYNEQFF | few | TRBJ2-1 | - | TRBV7-9
TGTGCCAGCACCGTCCAAAGTGCCTGGAACACTGAAGCTTTCTTT | CASTVQSAWNTEAFF | - | TRBJ1-1 | - | TRBV9
TGCGCCAGCAGCCAAGAGGAGAAGGGGCGGCCGCGGTACTTC | CASSQEEKGRPRYF | - | TRBJ2-7 | - | TRBV4-1
TGTGCCTGGAACCCTGGAGGGACGGAGACCCAGTACTTC | CAWNPGGTETQYF | - | TRBJ2-5 | - | TRBV30
TGTGCCAGCAGCTCCTACGACTTCTACACCGGGGAGCTGTTTTTT | CASSSYDFYTGELFF | once | TRBJ2-2 | - | TRBV13
TGCGCCAGCAGCTTCACTAGCGGGGGGGAGACCCAGTACTTC | CASSFTSGGETQYF | - | TRBJ2-5 | TRBD2 | TRBV5-1
TGTGCCAGCAGCCCTGTTGGCCCCGGTCGGTTCTTC | CASSPVGPGRFF | - | TRBJ2-1 | - | TRBV14
TGCGCCAGCAGTACTGACAGAACCTACGAGCAGTACTTC | CASSTDRTYEQYF | - | TRBJ2-7 | - | TRBV5-1
TGTGCCTCCGGGAGGGATAGCAATCAGCCCCAGCATTTT | CASGRDSNQPQHF | - | TRBJ1-5 | - | TRBV30
TGCGCCAGCAGCTTGGGTTCTACTTCCTCTGGGGCCAACGTCCTGACTTTC | CASSLGSTSSGANVLTF | - | TRBJ2-6 | - | TRBV5-1
TGTGCCAGCAGCGTCAGCCTGCCCGGGGAGCTGTTTTTT | CASSVSLPGELFF | once | TRBJ2-2 | - | TRBV6-5
TGCGCCAGCAGTGGAACCGGGACAGGGGGTGGTGAAGCTTTCTTT | CASSGTGTGGGEAFF | - | TRBJ1-1 | TRBD1 | TRBV10-1
TGTGCCGGTCAGAGAACAACTGAAGCTTTCTTT | CAGQRTTEAFF | - | TRBJ1-1 | - | TRBV7-9
TGTGCCAGCTCATCCGGGACAGGGGATGGAAACACCATATATTTT | CASSSGTGDGNTIYF | once | TRBJ1-3 | TRBD1 | TRBV18
TGTGCCAGTAGTCTCCAGGGGACAGGGTCCAATCAGCCCCAGCATTTT | CASSLQGTGSNQPQHF | - | TRBJ1-5 | TRBD1 | TRBV19
TGTGCCAGCAGCTTAGTTCCTCGGAACTATGGCTACACCTTC | CASSLVPRNYGYTF | - | TRBJ1-2 | - | TRBV11-2
TGTGCCAGCAGCTTAGTGGGGAATTCGGGTGAGCAGTTCTTC | CASSLVGNSGEQFF | - | TRBJ2-1 | - | TRBV11-2
TGTGCCAGCAGCCAAGATACACCCGCCTCTGGAAACACCATATATTTT | CASSQDTPASGNTIYF | once | TRBJ1-3 | - | TRBV3-1/TRBV3-2
TGTGCCAGCAGCCAAGGACAGGGCCATCAGCCCCAGCATTTT | CASSQGQGHQPQHF | - | TRBJ1-5 | TRBD1 | TRBV3-1/TRBV3-2
TGTGCCAGTAGCTCCGTGACTAGCGGGGCCACAGATACGCAGTATTTT | CASSSVTSGATDTQYF | - | TRBJ2-3 | TRBD2 | TRBV19
TGCGCCAGCAGCTTGTTTGCGAGAGAGCAGTTCTTC | CASSLFAREQFF | - | TRBJ2-1 | - | TRBV5-1
TGTGCCACGTCGAGGGGGAAGGGAACTGAAGCTTTCTTT | CATSRGKGTEAFF | - | TRBJ1-1 | - | TRBV6-5